The 6 T cell receptor beta chains below all came from one sample that was sequenced in a study of T cells after yellow fever vaccination (dated by TCRdb to between 2018 and 2020). The treatment or condition label for this specimen denotes: live attenuated yellow fever vaccine strain. The library came from 5' RACE. Sequencing instrument: Illumina NovaSeq 6000. Through fastp at Q25 and MiXCR, TCRdb rebuilt clones from the public reads, retaining in-frame beta chains. Identical CDR3 proteins give one entry, which carries the most common genes and DNA. This sample holds around 310,000 distinct CDR3 sequences; approximately 3.8% were observed only once. Around 20% of the sample is in the top ten clones. The sample was PBMCs, taken on the day of the yellow fever booster vaccination. Source of these receptors: a man aged 18 to 30 who received the YFV17D yellow fever vaccine.

This sequence joins TRBV12-3 or TRBV12-4 and TRBJ2-3, with D possibly being TRBD2 (7 bases). V gave up 2 bases and J gave up 4 bases, with 13 bases separating them. The CDR3 runs 15 residues. The chain's CDR3 is CASSLRGGTSDTQYF. The DNA of the CDR3 is TGTGCCAGCAGTTTAAGGGGGGGGACCTCAGATACGCAGTATTTT.

This clonotype was seen repeatedly, ten times or more. The chain carries TRBV4-2 and TRBJ1-6, with 7 bases fitting TRBD1. The CDR3 is 15 amino acids. V shed 0 bases, J shed 7 bases, and the junction held 3 bases outside the gene matches. Looked up from germline, CDR1 is LGHNA and CDR2 is YNFKEQ. DNA of the CDR3: TGTGCCAGCAGCCAAGATCGGGACAGAAATTCACCCCTCCACTTT. Its protein is CASSQDRDRNSPLHF.

This clonotype was found many times. The chain uses TRBV7-8 and TRBJ1-5; possibly TRBD1 for D (5 bases). Germline assignment: CDR1 SGHVS and CDR2 FQNEAQ. V dropped 5 bases and J dropped 5 bases, with 13 bases sitting between them. This CDR3 spans 14 amino acids. The CDR3 nucleotides read TGTGCCAGCAGCCGCGGGACCCCCGATCAGCCCCAGCATTTT. Translating gives CASSRGTPDQPQHF.

This rearrangement joins TRBV19 to TRBJ2-3, with 7 bases matching TRBD2. Looked up from germline, CDR1 is LNHDA and CDR2 is SQIVND (reference sequence). The CDR3 extends over 18 amino acids. J gave up 0 bases and V 4 bases, and 13 bases lay outside the gene matches. CDR3 DNA: TGTGCCAGTAGTACCCCTACCGGCGGGGGAGCTAGCACAGATACGCAGTATTTT. This codes for CASSTPTGGGASTDTQYF.

The genes are TRBV19 and TRBJ2-1; tentatively, D is TRBD2 (5 bases). V was shortened by 5 bases and J by 10 bases, with 9 bases between the two germline ends. Looked up from germline, CDR1 is LNHDA and CDR2 is SQIVND (reference sequence). The CDR3 totals 11 residues. The CDR3 loop reads CASSDPGEQFF. CDR3 DNA: TGTGCCAGTAGTGACCCGGGGGAGCAGTTCTTC.

This clonotype occurred many times. The chain combines TRBV29-1 with TRBJ2-3; D unresolved. Germline CDR1 is SQVTM and CDR2 is ANQGSEA. The V gene lost 6 bases and the J gene lost 0 bases, with 13 bases spanning the gap. CDR3 length: 14 residues. In DNA form, the CDR3 reads TGCAGCGTGACCTTTGGGCTAAGCACAGATACGCAGTATTTT. Its protein product is CSVTFGLSTDTQYF.